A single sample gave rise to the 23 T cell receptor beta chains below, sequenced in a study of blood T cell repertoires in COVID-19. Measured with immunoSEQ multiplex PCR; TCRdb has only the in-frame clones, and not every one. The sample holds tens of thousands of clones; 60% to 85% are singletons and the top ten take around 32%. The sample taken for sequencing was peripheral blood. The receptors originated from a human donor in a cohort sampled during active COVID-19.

DNA of the CDR3: TGCGCCAGCAGCCAAGGGGGGGAGATTGGGGAGCAGTACTTC. Its translation: CASSQGGEIGEQYF. The J gene is TRBJ2-7, the V gene TRBV4-3, with D tentatively TRBD2 (6 bases). The germline gives CDR1 LGHNA, CDR2 YSLEER. This CDR3 spans 14 amino acids. Trimming shortened V by 1 base and J by 7 bases, and 14 bases separated the two germline ends.

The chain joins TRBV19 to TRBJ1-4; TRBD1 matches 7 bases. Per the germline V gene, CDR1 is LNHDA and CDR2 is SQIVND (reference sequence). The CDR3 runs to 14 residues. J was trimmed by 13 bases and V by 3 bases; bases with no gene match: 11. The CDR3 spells CASSIGTALNGLFF. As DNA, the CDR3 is TGTGCCAGTAGTATTGGGACAGCCCTAAACGGACTGTTTTTT.

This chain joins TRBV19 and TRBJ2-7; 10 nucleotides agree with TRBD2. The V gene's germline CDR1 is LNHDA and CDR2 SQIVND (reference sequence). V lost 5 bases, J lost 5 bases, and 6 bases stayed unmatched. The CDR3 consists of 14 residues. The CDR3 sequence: CASSSGTSENEQYF. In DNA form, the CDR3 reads TGTGCCAGTAGTTCCGGGACTAGCGAAAACGAGCAGTACTTC.

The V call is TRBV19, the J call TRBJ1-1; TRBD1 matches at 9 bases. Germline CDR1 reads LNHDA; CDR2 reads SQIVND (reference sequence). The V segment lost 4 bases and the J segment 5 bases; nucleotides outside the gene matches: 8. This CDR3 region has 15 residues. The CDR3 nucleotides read TGTGCCAGTAGTACCCCGGGACAGGGAAGAACTGAAGCTTTCTTT. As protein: CASSTPGQGRTEAFF.

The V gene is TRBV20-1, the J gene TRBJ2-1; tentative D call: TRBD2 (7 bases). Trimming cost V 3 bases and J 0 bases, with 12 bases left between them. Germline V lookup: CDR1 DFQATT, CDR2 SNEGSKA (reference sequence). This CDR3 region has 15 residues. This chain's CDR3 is CSASRGGSSYNEQFF. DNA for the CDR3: TGCAGTGCTAGTAGGGGGGGGAGCTCCTACAATGAGCAGTTCTTC.

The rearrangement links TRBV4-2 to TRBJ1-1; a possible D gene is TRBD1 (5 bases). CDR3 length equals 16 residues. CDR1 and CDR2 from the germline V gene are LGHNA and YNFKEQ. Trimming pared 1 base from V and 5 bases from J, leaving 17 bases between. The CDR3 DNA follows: TGTGCCAGCAGCCAAGGTTTTGGGGCTTCTAGTACTGAAGCTTTCTTT. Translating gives CASSQGFGASSTEAFF.

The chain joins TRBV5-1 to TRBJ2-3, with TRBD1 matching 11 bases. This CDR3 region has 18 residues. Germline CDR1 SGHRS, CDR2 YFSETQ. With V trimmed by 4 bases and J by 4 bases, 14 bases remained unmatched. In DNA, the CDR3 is TGCGCCAGCAGCGCCGGGACAGGGGGAGTTCGAGCCCCAGATACGCAGTATTTT. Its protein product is CASSAGTGGVRAPDTQYF.

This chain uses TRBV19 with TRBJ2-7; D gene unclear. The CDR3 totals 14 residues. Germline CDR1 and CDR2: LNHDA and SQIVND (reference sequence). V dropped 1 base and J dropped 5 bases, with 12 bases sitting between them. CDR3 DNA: TGTGCCAGTAGTATAGCGGCAGGAAGGAACGAGCAGTACTTC. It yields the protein CASSIAAGRNEQYF.

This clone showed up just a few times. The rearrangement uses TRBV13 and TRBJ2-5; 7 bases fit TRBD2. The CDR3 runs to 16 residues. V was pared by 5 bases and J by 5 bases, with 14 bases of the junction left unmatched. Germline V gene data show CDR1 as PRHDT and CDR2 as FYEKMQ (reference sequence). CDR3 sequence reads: CASSRRGSGIGETQYF. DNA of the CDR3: TGTGCCAGCAGCCGTCGTGGGAGCGGGATTGGCGAGACCCAGTACTTC.

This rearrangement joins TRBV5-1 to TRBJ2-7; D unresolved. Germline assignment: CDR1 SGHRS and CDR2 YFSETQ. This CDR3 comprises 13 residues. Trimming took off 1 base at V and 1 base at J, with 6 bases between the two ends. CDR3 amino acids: CASSLWASYEQYF. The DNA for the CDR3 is TGCGCCAGCAGCTTGTGGGCGTCCTACGAGCAGTACTTC.

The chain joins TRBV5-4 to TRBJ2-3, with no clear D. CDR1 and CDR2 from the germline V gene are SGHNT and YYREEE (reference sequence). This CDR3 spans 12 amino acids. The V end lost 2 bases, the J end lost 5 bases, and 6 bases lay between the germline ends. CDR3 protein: CASSFQKDTQYF. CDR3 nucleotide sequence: TGTGCCAGCAGCTTTCAGAAAGATACGCAGTATTTT.

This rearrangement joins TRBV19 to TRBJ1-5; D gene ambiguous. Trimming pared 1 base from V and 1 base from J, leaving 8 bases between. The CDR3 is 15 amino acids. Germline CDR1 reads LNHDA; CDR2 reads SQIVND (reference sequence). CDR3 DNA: TGTGCCAGTAGTATAGGGTACCAGAGCAATCAGCCCCAGCATTTT. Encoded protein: CASSIGYQSNQPQHF.

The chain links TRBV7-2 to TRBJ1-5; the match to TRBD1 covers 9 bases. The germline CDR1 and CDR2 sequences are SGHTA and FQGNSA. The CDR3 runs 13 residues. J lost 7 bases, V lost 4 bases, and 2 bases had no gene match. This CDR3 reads CASSWGQGQPQHF. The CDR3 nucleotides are TGTGCCAGCAGCTGGGGACAGGGACAGCCCCAGCATTTT.

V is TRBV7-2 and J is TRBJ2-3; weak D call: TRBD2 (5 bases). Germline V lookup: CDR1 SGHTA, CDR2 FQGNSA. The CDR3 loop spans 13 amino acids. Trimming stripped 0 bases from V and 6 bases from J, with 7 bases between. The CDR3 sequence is CASSLARGDTQYF. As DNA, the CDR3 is TGTGCCAGCAGCTTAGCGCGAGGGGATACGCAGTATTTT.

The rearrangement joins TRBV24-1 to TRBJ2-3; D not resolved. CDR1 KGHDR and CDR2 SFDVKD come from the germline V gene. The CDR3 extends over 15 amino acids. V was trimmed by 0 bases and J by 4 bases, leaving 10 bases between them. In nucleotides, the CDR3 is TGTGCCACCAGTGATTTGCGGGTAAGCCCAGATACGCAGTATTTT. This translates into CATSDLRVSPDTQYF.

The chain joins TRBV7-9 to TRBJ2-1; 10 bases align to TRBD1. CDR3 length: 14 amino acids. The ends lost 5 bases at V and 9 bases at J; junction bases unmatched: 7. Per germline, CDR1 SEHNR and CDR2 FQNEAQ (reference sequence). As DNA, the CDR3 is TGTGCCAGCAGCAAGACAGGGGGCTCGATTGAGCAGTTCTTC. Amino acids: CASSKTGGSIEQFF.

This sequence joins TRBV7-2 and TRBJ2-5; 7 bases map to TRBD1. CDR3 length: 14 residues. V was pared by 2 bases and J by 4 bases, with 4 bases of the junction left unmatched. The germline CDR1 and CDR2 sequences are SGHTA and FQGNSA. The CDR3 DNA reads TGTGCCAGCAGCTTAAACAGGGGTGGAGAGACCCAGTACTTC. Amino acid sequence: CASSLNRGGETQYF.

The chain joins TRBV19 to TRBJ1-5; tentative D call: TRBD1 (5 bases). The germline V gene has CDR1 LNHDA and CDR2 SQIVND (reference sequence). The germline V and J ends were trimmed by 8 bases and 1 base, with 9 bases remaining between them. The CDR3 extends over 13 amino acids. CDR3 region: CASAGLSNQPQHF. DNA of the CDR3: TGTGCCAGTGCAGGGTTGAGCAATCAGCCCCAGCATTTT.

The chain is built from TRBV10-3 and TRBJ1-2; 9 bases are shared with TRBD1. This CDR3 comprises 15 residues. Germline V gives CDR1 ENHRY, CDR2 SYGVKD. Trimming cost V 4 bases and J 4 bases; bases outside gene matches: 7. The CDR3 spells CAISAGDRVSYGYTF. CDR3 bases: TGTGCCATCAGTGCCGGGGACAGGGTTTCCTATGGCTACACCTTC.

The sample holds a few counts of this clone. CDR3 bases: TGCGCCAGCAGCTTTGGTATAGGACAGAGTAATGAAAAACTGTTTTTT. Amino acid sequence: CASSFGIGQSNEKLFF. V and J are TRBV5-1 and TRBJ1-4; D possibly corresponds to TRBD1 (6 bases). The CDR3 consists of 16 residues. Germline V gives CDR1 SGHRS, CDR2 YFSETQ. Trimming pared 2 bases from V and 4 bases from J, leaving 15 bases between.

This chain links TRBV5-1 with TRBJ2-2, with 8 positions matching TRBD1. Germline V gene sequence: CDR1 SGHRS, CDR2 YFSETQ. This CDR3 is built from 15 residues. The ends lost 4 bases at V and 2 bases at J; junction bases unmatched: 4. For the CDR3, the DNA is TGCGCCAGCAGCACAGACAGGGGTAACACCGGGGAGCTGTTTTTT. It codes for CASSTDRGNTGELFF.

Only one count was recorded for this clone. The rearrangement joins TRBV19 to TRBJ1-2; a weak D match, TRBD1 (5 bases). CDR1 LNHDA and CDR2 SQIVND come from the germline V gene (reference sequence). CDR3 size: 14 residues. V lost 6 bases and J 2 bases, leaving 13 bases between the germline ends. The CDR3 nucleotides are TGTGCCAGTAGGGTGGAGCCAGGGAACTATGGCTACACCTTC. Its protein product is CASRVEPGNYGYTF.

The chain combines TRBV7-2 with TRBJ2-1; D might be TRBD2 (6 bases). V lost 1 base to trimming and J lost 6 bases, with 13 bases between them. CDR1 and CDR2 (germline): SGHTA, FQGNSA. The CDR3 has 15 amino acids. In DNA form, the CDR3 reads TGTGCCAGCAGCTTAGGGCTAGCGTCGTTCAATGAGCAGTTCTTC. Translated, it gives CASSLGLASFNEQFF.